This TCR beta chain was documented in a study of molecular identifiers for immune sequencing clone quantification. Broader study findings: Sizes of clones that are highly expanded could be underestimated (if identical TCR molecules share a barcode).

Bulk TCR library preparation followed previously described methods with listed TCR primers. TCRdb passed the PCR reads through MiXCR, listing each CDR3 protein once. The table lists about 510,000 distinct CDR3 sequences, around 23% of them singletons, with under 0.8% in the top ten. With regard to this clonotype: The antigen remains unidentified. At one end, the junction sequence differs from germline, possibly due to a read error.

The CDR3 runs to 14 residues. Per the germline V gene, CDR1 is MNHEY and CDR2 is SVGAGI. Naive CD8 libraries were made from roughly 20,000 to 1,000,000 sorted cells, and they used 10%, 30% or 50% RNA. In the sort, naive CD8 T cells were defined as CD8+CD4-CCR7+CD45RA+. The chain recombines TRBV6-5 with TRBJ2-7; no reliable D call. Sequenced material: naive CD8+ T cells from blood, with Jurkat cell RNA spiked in. This sample's subset: FACS-sorted CD8+CD4-CCR7+CD45RA+ naive T cells. This sequence was found in a human donor in good health. Some libraries in this study had Jurkat cell RNA spiked in. The CDR3 sequence is CAGSLSQTSYEQYF. For the CDR3, the DNA is TGTGCCGGCAGTCTCTCTCAGACCAGCTACGAGCAGTACTTC.